This T cell receptor (beta chain) was retrieved from a study of PD-1 blockade in classical Hodgkin lymphoma. Indicated time point: cycle 4 day 1 (C4D1), after less than seven weeks of nivolumab. Each patient's relapse followed autologous stem cell transplantation, and brentuximab vedotin exposure varied. With magnetic negative selection, CD4+ T cells were purified from PBMCs that had been thawed. Deletions cut 0 bases from V and 2 bases from J, with 6 bases between. Germline lookup yields CDR1 LGHNA and CDR2 YSLEER. CDR3 length: 14 amino acids. Data came from immunoSEQ multiplex PCR; TCRdb stores just in-frame clones and leaves some out. The data contain around 28,000 clones, about 81% of them singletons. With regard to this clone: The antigen remains undetermined.

Findings and limits, study-wide: Reports described newly diagnosed patients as having lower baseline TCR diversity than healthy donors. In CD4+ cells, TCR diversity went up significantly by C4D1, but in CD8+ cells it did not.

The receptor was isolated from a human donor with classical Hodgkin lymphoma. This chain uses TRBV4-3 with TRBJ2-3; D is undetermined. Specimen: CD4+ T cells from blood, collected before the fourth cycle of nivolumab. CDR3 amino acids: CASSQDYNTDTQYF. Here the CDR3 DNA reads TGCGCCAGCAGCCAAGATTACAACACAGATACGCAGTATTTT.